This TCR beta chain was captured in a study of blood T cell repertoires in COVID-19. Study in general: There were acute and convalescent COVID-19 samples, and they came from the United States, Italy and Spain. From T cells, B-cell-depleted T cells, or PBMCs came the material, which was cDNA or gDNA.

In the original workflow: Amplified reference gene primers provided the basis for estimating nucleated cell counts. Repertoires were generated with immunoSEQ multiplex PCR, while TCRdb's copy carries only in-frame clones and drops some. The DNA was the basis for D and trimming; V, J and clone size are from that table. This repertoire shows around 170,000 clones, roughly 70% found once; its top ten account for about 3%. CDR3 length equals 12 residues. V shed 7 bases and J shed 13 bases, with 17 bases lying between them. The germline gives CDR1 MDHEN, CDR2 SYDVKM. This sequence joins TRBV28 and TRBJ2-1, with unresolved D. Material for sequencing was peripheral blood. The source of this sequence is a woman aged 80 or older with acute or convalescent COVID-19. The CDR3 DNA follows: TGTGCCAGCAACCAGGCCCATATGGAACAGTTCTTC. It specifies CASNQAHMEQFF.